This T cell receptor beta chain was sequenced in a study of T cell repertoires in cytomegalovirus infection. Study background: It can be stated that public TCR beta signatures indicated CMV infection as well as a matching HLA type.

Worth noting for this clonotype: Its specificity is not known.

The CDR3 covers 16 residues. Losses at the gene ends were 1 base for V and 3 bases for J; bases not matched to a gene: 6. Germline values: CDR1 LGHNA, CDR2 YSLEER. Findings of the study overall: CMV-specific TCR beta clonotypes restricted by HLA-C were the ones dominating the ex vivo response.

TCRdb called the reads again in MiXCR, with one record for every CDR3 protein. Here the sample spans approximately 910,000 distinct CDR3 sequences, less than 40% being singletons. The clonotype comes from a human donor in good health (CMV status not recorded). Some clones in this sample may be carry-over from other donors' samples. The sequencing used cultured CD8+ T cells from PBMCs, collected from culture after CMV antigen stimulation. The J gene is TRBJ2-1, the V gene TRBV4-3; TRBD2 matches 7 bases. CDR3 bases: TGCGCCAGCAGCCAAGCTCTCGGGGGGTTCTACAATGAGCAGTTCTTC. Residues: CASSQALGGFYNEQFF.